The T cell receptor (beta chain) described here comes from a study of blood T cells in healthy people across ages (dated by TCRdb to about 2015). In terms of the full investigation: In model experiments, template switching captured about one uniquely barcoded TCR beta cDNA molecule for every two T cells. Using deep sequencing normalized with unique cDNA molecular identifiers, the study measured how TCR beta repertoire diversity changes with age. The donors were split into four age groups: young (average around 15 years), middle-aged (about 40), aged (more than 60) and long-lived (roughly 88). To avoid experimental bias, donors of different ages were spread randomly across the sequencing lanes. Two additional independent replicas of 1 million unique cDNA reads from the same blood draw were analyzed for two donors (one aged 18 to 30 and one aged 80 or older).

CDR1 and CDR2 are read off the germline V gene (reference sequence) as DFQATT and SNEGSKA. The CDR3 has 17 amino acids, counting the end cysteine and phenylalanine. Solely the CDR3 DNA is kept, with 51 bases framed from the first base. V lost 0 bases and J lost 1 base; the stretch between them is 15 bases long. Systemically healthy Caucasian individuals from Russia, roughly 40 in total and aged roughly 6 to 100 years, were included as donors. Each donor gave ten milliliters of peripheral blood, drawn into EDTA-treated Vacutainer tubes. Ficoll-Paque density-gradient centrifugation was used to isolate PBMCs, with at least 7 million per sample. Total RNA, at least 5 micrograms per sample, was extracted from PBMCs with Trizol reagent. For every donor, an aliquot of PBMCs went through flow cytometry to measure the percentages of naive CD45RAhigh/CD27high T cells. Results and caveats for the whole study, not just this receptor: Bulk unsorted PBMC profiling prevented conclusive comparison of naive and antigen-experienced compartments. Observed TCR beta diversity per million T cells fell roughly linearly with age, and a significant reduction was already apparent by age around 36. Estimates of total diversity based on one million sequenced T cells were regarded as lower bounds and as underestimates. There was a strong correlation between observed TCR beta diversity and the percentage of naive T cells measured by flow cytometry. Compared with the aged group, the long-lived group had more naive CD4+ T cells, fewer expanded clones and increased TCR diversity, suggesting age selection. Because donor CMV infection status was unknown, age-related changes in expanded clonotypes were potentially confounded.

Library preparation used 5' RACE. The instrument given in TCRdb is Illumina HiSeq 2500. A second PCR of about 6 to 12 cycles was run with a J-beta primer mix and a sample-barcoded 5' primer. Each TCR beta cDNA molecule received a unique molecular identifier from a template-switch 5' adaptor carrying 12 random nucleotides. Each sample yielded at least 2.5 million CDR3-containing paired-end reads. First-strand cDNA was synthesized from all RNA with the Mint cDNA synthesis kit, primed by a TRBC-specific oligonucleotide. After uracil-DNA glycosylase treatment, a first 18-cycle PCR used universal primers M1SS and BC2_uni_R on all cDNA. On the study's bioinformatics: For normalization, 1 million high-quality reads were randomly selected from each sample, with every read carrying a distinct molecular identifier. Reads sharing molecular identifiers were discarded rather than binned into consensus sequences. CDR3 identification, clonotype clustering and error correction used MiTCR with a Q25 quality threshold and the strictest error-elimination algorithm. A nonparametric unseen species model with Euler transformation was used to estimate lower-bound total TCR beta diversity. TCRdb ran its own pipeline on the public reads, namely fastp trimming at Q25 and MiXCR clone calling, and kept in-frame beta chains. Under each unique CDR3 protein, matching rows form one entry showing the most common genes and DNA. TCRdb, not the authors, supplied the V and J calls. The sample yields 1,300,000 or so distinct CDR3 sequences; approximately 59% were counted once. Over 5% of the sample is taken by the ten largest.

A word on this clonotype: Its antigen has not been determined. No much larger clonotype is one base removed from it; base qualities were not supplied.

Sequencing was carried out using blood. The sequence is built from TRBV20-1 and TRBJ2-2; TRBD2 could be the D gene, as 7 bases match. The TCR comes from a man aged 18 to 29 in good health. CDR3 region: CSARDKTGGLNTGELFF. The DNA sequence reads TGCAGTGCTAGAGATAAAACGGGGGGCTTGAACACCGGGGAGCTGTTTTTT.